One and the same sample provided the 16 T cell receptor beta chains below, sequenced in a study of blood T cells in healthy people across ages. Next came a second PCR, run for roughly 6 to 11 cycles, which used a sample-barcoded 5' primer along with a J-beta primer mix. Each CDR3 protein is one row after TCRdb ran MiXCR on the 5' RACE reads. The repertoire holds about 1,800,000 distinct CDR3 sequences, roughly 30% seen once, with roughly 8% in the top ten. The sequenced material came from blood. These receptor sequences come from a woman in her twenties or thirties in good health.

DNA of the CDR3: TGTGCCAGCAGTCCATCGGGACTCCTCTACGAGCAGTTCTTC. Protein: CASSPSGLLYEQFF. The chain uses TRBV12-3 or TRBV12-4 and TRBJ2-1; possible D gene TRBD2, 6 bases. The CDR3 is 14 amino acids. Deletions cut 5 bases from V and 10 bases from J, with 18 bases between.

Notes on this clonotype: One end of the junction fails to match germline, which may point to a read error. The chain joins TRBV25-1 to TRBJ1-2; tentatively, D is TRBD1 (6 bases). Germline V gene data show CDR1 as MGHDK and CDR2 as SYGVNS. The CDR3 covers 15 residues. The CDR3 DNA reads TGTGCCAGCAGTGAAACTCTGACTGGGGGCTATGGTTACACCTTC. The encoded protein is CASSETLTGGYGYTF.

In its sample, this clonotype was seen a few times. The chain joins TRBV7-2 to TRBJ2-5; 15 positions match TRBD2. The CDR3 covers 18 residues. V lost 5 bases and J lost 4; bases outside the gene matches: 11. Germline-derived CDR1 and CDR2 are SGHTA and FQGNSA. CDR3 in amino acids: CASSPGLAGGWLPETQYF. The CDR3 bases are TGTGCCAGCAGCCCGGGACTAGCGGGAGGCTGGTTGCCAGAGACCCAGTACTTC.

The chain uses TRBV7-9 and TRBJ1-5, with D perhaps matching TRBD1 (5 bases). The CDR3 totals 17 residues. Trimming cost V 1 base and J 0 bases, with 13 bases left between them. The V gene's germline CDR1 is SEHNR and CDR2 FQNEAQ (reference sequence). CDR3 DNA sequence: TGTGCCAGCAGCTTAGTTAAGGGGCACCGTAGCAATCAGCCCCAGCATTTT. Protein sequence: CASSLVKGHRSNQPQHF.

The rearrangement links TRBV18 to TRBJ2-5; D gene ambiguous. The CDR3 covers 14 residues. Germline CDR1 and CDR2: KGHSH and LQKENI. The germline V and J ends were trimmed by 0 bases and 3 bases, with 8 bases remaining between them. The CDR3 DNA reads TGTGCCAGCTCACCACCGGCTCCGAAAGAGACCCAGTACTTC. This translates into CASSPPAPKETQYF.

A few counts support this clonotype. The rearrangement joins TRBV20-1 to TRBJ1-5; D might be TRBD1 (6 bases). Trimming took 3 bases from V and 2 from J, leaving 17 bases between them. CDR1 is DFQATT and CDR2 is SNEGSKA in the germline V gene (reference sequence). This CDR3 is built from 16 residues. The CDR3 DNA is TGCAGTGCTAGTCCGTCGACCGGGGGCCGCAATCAGCCCCAGCATTTT. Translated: CSASPSTGGRNQPQHF.

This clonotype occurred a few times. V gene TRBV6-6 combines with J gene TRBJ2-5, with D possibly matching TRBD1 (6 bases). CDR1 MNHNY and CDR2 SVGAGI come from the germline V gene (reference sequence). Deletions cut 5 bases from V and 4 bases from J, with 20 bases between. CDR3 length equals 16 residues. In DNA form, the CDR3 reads TGTGCCAGCAGTGCTTCCAGTTGGGGGCTAAGAGAGACCCAGTACTTC. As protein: CASSASSWGLRETQYF.

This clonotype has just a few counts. This CDR3 reads CASSKRAPSYEQYF. The DNA of the CDR3 is TGCGCCAGCAGTAAACGGGCCCCTTCCTACGAGCAGTACTTC. The V gene is TRBV5-1, the J gene TRBJ2-7; D unclear. Trimming removed 5 bases from V and 1 base from J, with 13 bases in between. The CDR3 is made up of 14 amino acids. CDR1 and CDR2 from the germline V gene are SGHRS and YFSETQ.

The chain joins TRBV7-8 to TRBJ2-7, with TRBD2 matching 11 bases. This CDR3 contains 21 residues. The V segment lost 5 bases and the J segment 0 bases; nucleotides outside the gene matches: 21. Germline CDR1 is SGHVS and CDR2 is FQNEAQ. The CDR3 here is CASSVYETGTSGFGDSYEQYF. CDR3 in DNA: TGTGCCAGCAGCGTATATGAGACCGGGACTAGCGGATTTGGGGACTCCTACGAGCAGTACTTC.

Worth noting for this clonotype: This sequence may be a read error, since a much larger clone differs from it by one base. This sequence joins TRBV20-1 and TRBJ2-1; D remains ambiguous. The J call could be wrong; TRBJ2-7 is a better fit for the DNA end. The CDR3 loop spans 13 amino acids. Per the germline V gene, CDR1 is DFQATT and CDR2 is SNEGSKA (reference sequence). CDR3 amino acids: CGAPIGLGYEQYF. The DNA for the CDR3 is TGCGGTGCCCCTATCGGATTGGGGTACGAGCAGTACTTC.

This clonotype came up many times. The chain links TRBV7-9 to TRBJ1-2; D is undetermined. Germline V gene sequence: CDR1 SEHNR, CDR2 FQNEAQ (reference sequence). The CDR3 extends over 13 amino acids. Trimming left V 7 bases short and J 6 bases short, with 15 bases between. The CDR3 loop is CASTPNGLHGYTF. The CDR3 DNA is TGTGCCAGCACCCCAAATGGTTTGCATGGCTACACCTTC. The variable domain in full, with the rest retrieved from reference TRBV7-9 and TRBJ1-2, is DTGVSQNPRHKITKRGQNVTFRCDPISEHNRLYWYRQTLGQGPEFLTYFQNEAQLEKSRLLSDRFSAERPKGSFSTLEIQRTEQGDSAMYLCASTPNGLHGYTFGSGTRLTVV.

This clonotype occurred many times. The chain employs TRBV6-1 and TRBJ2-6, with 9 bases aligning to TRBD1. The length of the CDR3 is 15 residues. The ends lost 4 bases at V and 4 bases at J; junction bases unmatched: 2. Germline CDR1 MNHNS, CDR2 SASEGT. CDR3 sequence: CASSGTGVGANVLTF. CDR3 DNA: TGTGCCAGCAGTGGGACAGGGGTCGGGGCCAACGTCCTGACTTTC.

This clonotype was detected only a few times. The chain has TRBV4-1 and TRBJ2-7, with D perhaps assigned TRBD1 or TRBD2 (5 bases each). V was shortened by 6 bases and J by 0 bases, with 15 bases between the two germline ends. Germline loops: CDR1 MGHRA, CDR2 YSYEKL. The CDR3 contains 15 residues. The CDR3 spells CASRFRDLPSYEQYF. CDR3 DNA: TGCGCCAGCAGATTCCGGGACCTACCCTCCTACGAGCAGTACTTC.

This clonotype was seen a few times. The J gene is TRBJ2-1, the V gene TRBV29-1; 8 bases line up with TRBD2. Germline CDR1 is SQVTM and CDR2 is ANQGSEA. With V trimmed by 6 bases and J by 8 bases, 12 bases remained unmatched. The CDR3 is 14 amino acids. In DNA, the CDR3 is TGCAGCGTCGCACGTAGCGGGAATGTTGATGAGCAGTTCTTC. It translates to CSVARSGNVDEQFF.

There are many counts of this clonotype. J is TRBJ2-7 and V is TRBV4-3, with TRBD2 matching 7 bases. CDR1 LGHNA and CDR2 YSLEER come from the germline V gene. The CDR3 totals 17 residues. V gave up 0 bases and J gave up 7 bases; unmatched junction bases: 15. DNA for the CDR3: TGCGCCAGCAGCCAAGATAACTTCGAGCGGGGAGCGAGGGAGCAGTACTTC. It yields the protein CASSQDNFERGAREQYF.

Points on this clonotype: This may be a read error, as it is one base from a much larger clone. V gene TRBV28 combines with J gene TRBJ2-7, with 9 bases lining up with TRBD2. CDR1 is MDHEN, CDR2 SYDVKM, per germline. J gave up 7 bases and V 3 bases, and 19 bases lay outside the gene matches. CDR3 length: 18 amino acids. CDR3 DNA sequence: TGTGCCAGCAGTTTCCCTCACCCTAGCGGGGCATCGTACAATGAGCAGTACTTC. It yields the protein CASSFPHPSGASYNEQYF.